These 8 T cell receptor beta chains originate from one sample sequenced in a study of shared clonotypes between healthy human individuals. The repertoire was sequenced with immunoSEQ multiplex PCR; TCRdb's copy has only in-frame clones and lacks some. The profile shows some 450,000 clones, over 60% of them singletons. Input material: PBMCs. The origin of the receptors is a woman aged 40 to 50 in good health. Some clones in this sample may be carry-over from other donors' samples.

As to this clone: Relative to the germline gene, one junction end is altered; a read error may explain this. The chain combines TRBV25-1 with TRBJ1-5; no reliable D call. The CDR3 extends over 18 amino acids. Germline values: CDR1 MGHDK, CDR2 SYGVNS. The CDR3 coding sequence is TGTGCCAGCAGCGAATACCCTAAGGTGGATGAGTCAAATCAGCCCCAGCATTTT. It translates to CASSEYPKVDESNQPQHF.

Concerning this clone: This likely reflects a read error, since a far larger clone is one base away. The chain carries TRBV5-4 and TRBJ1-2, with 7 bases identical to TRBD1. The CDR3 has 13 amino acids. CDR1 SGHNT and CDR2 YYREEE come from the germline V gene (reference sequence). The CDR3 DNA follows: TGTGCCAGCAGCTCGGACAGGAGCTATGGCTACGCCTTC. As protein: CASSSDRSYGYAF.

This chain links TRBV28 with TRBJ2-3; 8 bases map to TRBD2. Unmatched junction bases numbered 0, after V lost 2 bases and J lost 5 bases. This CDR3 contains 13 residues. CDR1 MDHEN and CDR2 SYDVKM come from the germline V gene. CDR3 region: CASSLAGGDTQYF. CDR3 in DNA: TGTGCCAGCAGTTTAGCGGGAGGAGATACGCAGTATTTT. The complete variable domain, with remaining parts taken from reference TRBV28 and TRBJ2-3, reads DVKVTQSSRYLVKRTGEKVFLECVQDMDHENMFWYRQDPGLGLRLIYFSYDVKMKEKGDIPEGYSVSREKKERFSLILESASTNQTSMYLCASSLAGGDTQYFGPGTRLTVL.

This clone was counted between two and nine times. The chain is built from TRBV15 and TRBJ2-1; TRBD2 might be the D (5 bases). This CDR3 has 14 residues. V was shortened by 2 bases and J by 10 bases, with 15 bases between the two germline ends. Germline CDR1 reads LNHNV; CDR2 reads YYDKDF (reference sequence). The CDR3 DNA reads as TGTGCCACCAGCAGACTCGGACTCACTACAGAGCAGTTCTTC. Protein sequence: CATSRLGLTTEQFF. The complete variable domain, with remaining parts taken from reference TRBV15 and TRBJ2-1, reads DAMVIQNPRYQVTQFGKPVTLSCSQTLNHNVMYWYQQKSSQAPKLLFHYYDKDFNNEADTPDNFQSRRPNTSFCFLDIRSPGLGDTAMYLCATSRLGLTTEQFFGPGTRLTVL.

The CDR3 bases are TGTGCCAGCACTACAGGCCAAGAGACCCAGTACTTC. It translates to CASTTGQETQYF. This rearrangement joins TRBV28 to TRBJ2-5, with D perhaps TRBD1 (5 bases). The CDR3 loop spans 12 amino acids. Germline CDR1 and CDR2: MDHEN and SYDVKM. Trimming took 7 bases from V and 1 from J, leaving 7 bases between them.

The chain has TRBV2 and TRBJ1-1; D unclear. V shed 0 bases and J shed 4 bases, with 18 bases lying between them. Germline loops: CDR1 SNHLY, CDR2 FYNNEI. This CDR3 contains 17 residues. The CDR3 sequence: CASSEALSAWEGTEAFF. The CDR3 bases are TGTGCCAGCAGTGAAGCGTTGTCGGCCTGGGAGGGCACTGAAGCTTTCTTT.

This clone is deemed medium-sized. The sample carries other DNA sequences with the same CDR3. V and J are TRBV30 and TRBJ1-1; a weak D match, TRBD1 (6 bases). Germline V gene data show CDR1 as GTSNPN and CDR2 as SVGIG (reference sequence). Trimming shortened V by 2 bases and J by 7 bases, and 11 bases separated the two germline ends. This CDR3 comprises 12 residues. The chain's CDR3 is CAWSRQANEAFF. The CDR3 nucleotides read TGTGCCTGGAGTAGACAGGCGAATGAAGCTTTCTTT.

This chain links TRBV5-6 with TRBJ1-2; a possible D gene is TRBD1 (6 bases). Trimming left V 4 bases short and J 6 bases short, with 13 bases between. This CDR3 has 13 amino acids. Germline loops: CDR1 SGHDT, CDR2 YYEEEE. The chain's CDR3 is CASSTGGGNGYTF. The CDR3 DNA reads TGTGCCAGCAGCACGGGAGGGGGAAATGGCTACACCTTC.